This T cell receptor beta chain was recorded in a study of cytomegalovirus exposure and HLA in healthy donors (dated by TCRdb to the late 2010s). About the full investigation: The 500 to 800 repertoires of the first cohort and the 110 or so validation repertoires were produced on the same platform, according to a later analysis. The aim of the study was to test whether cataloging public T cell receptors could identify signatures of past pathogen exposure. Besides the first cohort of hundreds of subjects, a separate validation cohort made up of roughly 120 different subjects was used. The study combined high-throughput TCR immunosequencing, statistical association of individual TCRs with disease status, and machine learning to predict cytomegalovirus infection status. What the work shows at the level of the full study, not this receptor alone: In both the original and validation cohorts, the classifier was reported to diagnose cytomegalovirus status with high specificity and sensitivity. Across donors, most TCR sequences were observed very rarely, whereas some public TCRs were present in many individuals. Of the cluster scores, roughly 95% were above 0 in a later analysis, which found that TCRs clustered in the first cohort also tended to co-occur in the 110 or so validation repertoires. A later analysis lacked HLA typing for the validation cohort, so it scored co-occurrence in that cohort across all 120 repertoires. Three of the identified cytomegalovirus-associated TCR beta chains were confirmed in vitro to be specific for cytomegalovirus antigens. A total of around 150 TCR beta chains were listed by the study as associated with cytomegalovirus. The authors suggested that the approach could potentially be generalized to other disease states and immunological phenotypes.

Preparation of the library involved the immunoSEQ multiplex PCR assay. For the original study's pipeline: A statistical classification framework was built to diagnose cytomegalovirus status from the catalog of TCR beta chain sequences. TCRdb stores this immuneACCESS table with in-frame sequences only. Part of the clones is absent; in the studies checked, under half of the shortfall reflects unresolved V genes, and no reason is known for the rest. V, J and clone size are those of that table, while D and trimming were read from the DNA. The table for this sample lists roughly 250,000 clones; about 86% of them were counted only once. The ten largest clonotypes hold roughly 1.2% of the sample. In the case of this clone: The antigen it binds to is not known. Per-base qualities were not stored, and no clone one base away is much larger.

CDR1 is given as SQVTM and CDR2 as ANQGSEA, both from the germline V gene. V loses 3 bases of germline sequence and J loses 7 bases, and the interval between the two ends is 13 bases. The CDR3, cysteine through phenylalanine, is 13 amino acids long. Solely the CDR3 DNA is kept, with 39 bases framed from the first base. Separate from the approximately 670-subject first cohort, the validation cohort of 95 to 150 subjects was the group to which the donors belonged. The chain uses TRBV29-1 and TRBJ1-5; the D gene identity is not certain. The sequencing input was PBMCs. The TCR comes from a woman aged 30 to 39 in good health and CMV-seropositive. The nucleotide sequence is TGCAGCGTTGAGATTAACTCCCGCCAGCCCCAGCATTTT. This gives the protein CSVEINSRQPQHF.